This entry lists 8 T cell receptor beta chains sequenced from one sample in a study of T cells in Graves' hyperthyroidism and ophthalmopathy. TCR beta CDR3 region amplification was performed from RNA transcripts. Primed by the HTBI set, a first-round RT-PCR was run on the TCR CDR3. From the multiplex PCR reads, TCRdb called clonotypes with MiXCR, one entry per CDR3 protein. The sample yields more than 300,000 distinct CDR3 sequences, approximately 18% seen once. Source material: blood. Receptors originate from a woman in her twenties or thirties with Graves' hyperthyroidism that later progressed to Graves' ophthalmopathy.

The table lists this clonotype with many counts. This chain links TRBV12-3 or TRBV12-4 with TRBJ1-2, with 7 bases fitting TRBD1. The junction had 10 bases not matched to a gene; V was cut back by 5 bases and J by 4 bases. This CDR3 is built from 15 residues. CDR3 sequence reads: CASSLTGEPGYGYTF. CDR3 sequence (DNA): TGTGCCAGCAGTCTTACAGGGGAACCCGGCTATGGCTACACCTTC.

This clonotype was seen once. CDR3 sequence (DNA): TGTGCCAGCAGTTTTGGTCTCGGGGACGAGCAGTACTTC. It yields the protein CASSFGLGDEQYF. This rearrangement joins TRBV12-3 or TRBV12-4 to TRBJ2-7; maybe TRBD2 (5 bases). Trimming cost V 3 bases and J 5 bases, with 11 bases left between them. This CDR3 is 13 amino acids long.

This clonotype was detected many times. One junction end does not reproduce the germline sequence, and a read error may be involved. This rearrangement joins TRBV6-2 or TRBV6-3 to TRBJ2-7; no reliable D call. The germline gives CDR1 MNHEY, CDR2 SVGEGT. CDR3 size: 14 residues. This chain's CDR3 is CASSLNGPSYDQYF. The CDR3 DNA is TGTGCCAGCAGCCTTAACGGGCCTTCCTACGATCAGTACTTC.

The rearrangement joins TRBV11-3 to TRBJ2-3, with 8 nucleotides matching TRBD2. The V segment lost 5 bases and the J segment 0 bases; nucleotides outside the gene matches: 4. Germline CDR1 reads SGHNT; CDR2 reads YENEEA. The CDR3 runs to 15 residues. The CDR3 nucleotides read TGTGCCAGCAGCGAAGCGGGAGTTAGCACAGATACGCAGTATTTT. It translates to CASSEAGVSTDTQYF.

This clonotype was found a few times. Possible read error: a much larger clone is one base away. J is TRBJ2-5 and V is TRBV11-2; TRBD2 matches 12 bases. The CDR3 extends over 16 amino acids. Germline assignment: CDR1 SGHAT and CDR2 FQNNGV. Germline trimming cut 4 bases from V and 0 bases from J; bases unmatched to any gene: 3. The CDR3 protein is CASSSGLAGHQETQYF. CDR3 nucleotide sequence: TGTGCCAGCAGCTCCGGACTAGCGGGGCACCAAGAGACCCAGTACTTC.

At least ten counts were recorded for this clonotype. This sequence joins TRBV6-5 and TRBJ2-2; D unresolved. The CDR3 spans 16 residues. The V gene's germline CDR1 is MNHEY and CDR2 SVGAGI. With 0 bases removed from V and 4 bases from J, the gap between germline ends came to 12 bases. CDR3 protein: CASSYSRPDITGELFF. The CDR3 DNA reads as TGTGCCAGCAGTTACTCGAGGCCAGATATCACCGGGGAGCTGTTTTTT.

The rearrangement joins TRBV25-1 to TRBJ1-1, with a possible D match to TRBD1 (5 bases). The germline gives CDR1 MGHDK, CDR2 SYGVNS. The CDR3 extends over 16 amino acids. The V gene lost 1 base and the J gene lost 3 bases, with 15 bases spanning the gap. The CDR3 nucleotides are TGTGCCAGCAGTGAATCGGGAGGGACCGGGGACACTGAAGCTTTCTTT. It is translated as CASSESGGTGDTEAFF.

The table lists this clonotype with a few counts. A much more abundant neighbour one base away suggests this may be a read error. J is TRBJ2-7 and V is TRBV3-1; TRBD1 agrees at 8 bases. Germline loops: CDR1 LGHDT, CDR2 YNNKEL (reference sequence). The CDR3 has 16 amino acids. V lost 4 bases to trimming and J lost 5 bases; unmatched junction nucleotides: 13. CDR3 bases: TGTGCCAGCAGCCGGTACAGGGGGACCTATTCCCACGAGCAGTACTTC. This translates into CASSRYRGTYSHEQYF.